Sequencing of this TCR beta chain was carried out in a study of CD8 T cells in Susac syndrome. The length of the CDR3 is 13 residues. CDR1 is KGHSH, CDR2 LQKENI, per germline. Deletions cut 3 bases from V and 2 bases from J, with 7 bases between. RNA, at about 0.45 to 1 ug, was reverse transcribed with random hexamers. TCRdb reprocessed the immunoSEQ multiplex PCR reads with MiXCR, giving one entry per CDR3 protein. The data contain roughly 130,000 distinct CDR3 sequences, 90% to 95% of them singletons. The chain links TRBV18 to TRBJ1-2, with D perhaps matching TRBD1 (6 bases). This TCR was sampled from a human donor in good health. Source material: CD4+ T cells from PBMCs. CDR3 bases: TGTGCCAGCTCACCCGGACAGAACTATGGCTACACCTTC. It specifies CASSPGQNYGYTF.